One sample yielded the 5 T cell receptor beta chains listed below, sequenced in a study of cytomegalovirus exposure and HLA in healthy donors. PCR primers comprised 60 Vbeta and 13 Jbeta primers. Clones were sequenced by immunoSEQ multiplex PCR, and TCRdb holds only the in-frame ones, with some missing. The sample shows approximately 100,000 clones, about 79% of them seen only once. Sequencing was performed on PBMCs. These receptors originate from a man aged 60-69 years in good health and CMV-seropositive.

V and J are TRBV30 and TRBJ2-2; 7 nucleotides agree with TRBD1. V lost 1 base and J lost 4; bases outside the gene matches: 3. Germline V lookup: CDR1 GTSNPN, CDR2 SVGIG (reference sequence). The CDR3 has 14 amino acids. The chain's CDR3 is CAWSGTGITGELFF. The CDR3 DNA is TGTGCCTGGAGTGGGACAGGAATCACCGGGGAGCTGTTTTTT.

This rearrangement joins TRBV6-1 to TRBJ1-2; D is unclear. Germline loops: CDR1 MNHNS, CDR2 SASEGT. The CDR3 runs 13 residues. V gave up 7 bases and J gave up 9 bases, with 18 bases separating them. CDR3: CASTEGGRLSYTF. CDR3 nucleotides: TGTGCCAGCACCGAAGGAGGGAGACTTAGCTACACCTTC.

The chain recombines TRBV15 with TRBJ2-7; 11 positions match TRBD2. The CDR3 contains 15 residues. From germline, CDR1 is LNHNV and CDR2 YYDKDF (reference sequence). Trimming cost V 0 bases and J 6 bases; bases outside gene matches: 4. This chain's CDR3 is CATSRDLAGGREQYF. The CDR3 nucleotides are TGTGCCACCAGCAGAGATTTAGCGGGGGGGCGCGAGCAGTACTTC.

The CDR3 DNA reads as TGTGCCAGCAGTTACGGGGGGAGCACCATATATTTT. Translation: CASSYGGSTIYF. This chain joins TRBV6-5 and TRBJ1-3, with a tentative D call TRBD1 (5 bases). Trimming stripped 2 bases from V and 9 bases from J, with 8 bases between. Germline values: CDR1 MNHEY, CDR2 SVGAGI. The CDR3 totals 12 residues.

The V gene is TRBV11-2, the J gene TRBJ2-5; perhaps TRBD2 as D (6 bases). V was cut by 3 bases and J by 0 bases, with 14 bases left in between. CDR1 is SGHAT and CDR2 is FQNNGV in the germline V gene. This CDR3 region has 16 residues. Here the CDR3 DNA reads TGTGCCAGCAGCTTGCGCCCCCGGGACTACCAAGAGACCCAGTACTTC. As protein: CASSLRPRDYQETQYF.